Below are 23 T cell receptor beta chains sequenced from a single sample in a study of PD-L1 blockade in urothelial cancer (dated by TCRdb to between 2016 and 2019). According to the study, the label for this sample's time point signals: peripheral blood 6 weeks after treatment start. Receptors were amplified or captured by the immunoSEQ multiplex PCR assay. TCRdb mirrors the immuneACCESS table, restricted to in-frame sequences. Some clones are absent from its copies; in checked studies, under half trace to an unresolved V gene, and the reason for the others is unknown. Recorded for this sample are roughly 100,000 clones; approximately 87% of them occurred a single time. The ten largest clones take up around 8% of the sample. Source: PBMCs, taken around atezolizumab (anti-PD-L1) treatment. Receptors originate from a man between 65 and 85 years old with urothelial cancer.

The V call is TRBV4-3, the J call TRBJ2-7, with TRBD2 matching 7 bases. Germline V gene lookup returns CDR1 LGHNA and CDR2 YSLEER. V gave up 1 base and J gave up 4 bases; unmatched junction bases: 7. The CDR3 spans 15 residues. CDR3 sequence reads: CASSQGLGSGYEQYF. The CDR3 DNA reads as TGCGCCAGCAGCCAAGGACTTGGTAGCGGGTACGAGCAGTACTTC.

The gene calls are TRBV6-1 and TRBJ2-5, with D maybe TRBD1 (5 bases). The V end was cut by 3 bases, the J end by 2 bases, with 10 bases between. Germline V lookup: CDR1 MNHNS, CDR2 SASEGT. The CDR3 runs to 14 residues. The CDR3 loop is CASSDPGHQETQYF. The CDR3 nucleotides read TGTGCCAGCAGTGACCCAGGGCATCAAGAGACCCAGTACTTC.

The CDR3 DNA sequence: TGTGCCAGCACCCCGTCCGTGGCCTCCGGGTCCTACGAGCAGTACTTC. Its translation: CASTPSVASGSYEQYF. The chain recombines TRBV7-9 with TRBJ2-7; unclear D gene. The germline CDR1 and CDR2 sequences are SEHNR and FQNEAQ (reference sequence). This CDR3 spans 16 amino acids. V lost 7 bases, J lost 1 base, and 20 bases lay in between.

The chain joins TRBV5-1 to TRBJ1-2; 11 bases align to TRBD1. Germline assignment: CDR1 SGHRS and CDR2 YFSETQ. Trimming took 4 bases from V and 8 from J; bases not matched to a gene: 10. This CDR3 region has 15 residues. CDR3 coding DNA: TGCGCCAGCAGCACAGGACAGGGGGCAACAGGAGGCTACACCTTC. Its translation is CASSTGQGATGGYTF.

The V call is TRBV2, the J call TRBJ2-7; 11 bases are a match to TRBD1. Trimming at V came to 8 bases and at J to 2 bases, leaving 5 bases not matched to a gene. CDR3 length: 14 residues. Germline lookup yields CDR1 SNHLY and CDR2 FYNNEI. DNA for the CDR3: TGTGCCAGCCGAGGACAGGGGGCGGCCTACGAGCAGTACTTC. This gives the protein CASRGQGAAYEQYF.

The rearrangement joins TRBV2 to TRBJ1-4; 10 bases align to TRBD1. V dropped 7 bases and J dropped 8; count of bases not matched to a gene: 10. The CDR3 loop spans 15 amino acids. CDR1 is SNHLY and CDR2 is FYNNEI in the germline V gene. As DNA, the CDR3 is TGTGCCAGCATTATAACAGGGGGACAGGGGGAAAAACTGTTTTTT. It codes for CASIITGGQGEKLFF.

This clone showed up just once. The chain links TRBV27 to TRBJ2-5; 8 nucleotides line up with TRBD2. The CDR3 loop spans 13 amino acids. In germline, CDR1 is MNHEY, CDR2 SMNVEV (reference sequence). V shed 2 bases, J shed 6 bases, and the junction held 2 bases outside the gene matches. The DNA for the CDR3 is TGTGCCAGCAGTTTACGGGGGGGGAAGACCCAGTACTTC. Its protein is CASSLRGGKTQYF.

This clone came up a few times. V usage is TRBV10-3 and J usage is TRBJ2-7; D might be TRBD2 (7 bases). CDR1 and CDR2 (germline): ENHRY, SYGVKD. V was trimmed by 4 bases and J by 6 bases, leaving 13 bases between them. This CDR3 is 13 amino acids long. CDR3 sequence: CAISVGGAREQYF. The CDR3 nucleotides read TGTGCCATCAGTGTTGGGGGGGCCCGCGAGCAGTACTTC.

J is TRBJ2-1 and V is TRBV7-3; 9 bases are a match to TRBD2. Germline CDR1 is SGHTA and CDR2 is FQGTGA. The V gene end was trimmed by 5 bases and the J gene end by 1 base; junction bases not matched to a gene: 6. This CDR3 spans 16 amino acids. CDR3 DNA: TGTGCCAGCAGCAAAGTAGCGGGAGCTTCCTACAATGAGCAGTTCTTC. Protein product: CASSKVAGASYNEQFF.

The CDR3 loop is CASMRSGGGTGELFF. CDR3 in DNA: TGCGCCAGCATGCGTAGCGGGGGGGGCACCGGGGAGCTGTTTTTT. V usage is TRBV5-1 and J usage is TRBJ2-2; 11 bases align to TRBD2. CDR3 length: 15 residues. The V gene end was trimmed by 6 bases and the J gene end by 4 bases; junction bases not matched to a gene: 5. Germline V gene data show CDR1 as SGHRS and CDR2 as YFSETQ.

The genes are TRBV9 and TRBJ1-2; tentative D call: TRBD1 (6 bases). The germline V and J ends were trimmed by 1 base and 7 bases, with 23 bases remaining between them. This CDR3 is built from 17 residues. The V gene's germline CDR1 is SGDLS and CDR2 YYNGEE. CDR3 nucleotides: TGTGCCAGCAGCGTAAGTCCCTCCGGAGGCGGGGGCTCTGGCTACACCTTC. Translation: CASSVSPSGGGGSGYTF.

The chain joins TRBV10-3 to TRBJ2-1, with D perhaps TRBD2 (5 bases). The V end lost 3 bases, the J end lost 4 bases, and 16 bases lay between the germline ends. This CDR3 region has 16 residues. CDR1 ENHRY and CDR2 SYGVKD come from the germline V gene. CDR3 DNA sequence: TGTGCCATCAGTGATATCTGGACTTTTGGGTACAATGAGCAGTTCTTC. Translation: CAISDIWTFGYNEQFF.

CDR3 nucleotide sequence: TGTGCCATCAGTGAGGAGGTTGACGGGACTAACTATGGCTACACCTTC. This encodes CAISEEVDGTNYGYTF. The gene calls are TRBV10-3 and TRBJ1-2; D gene unclear. The germline V gene encodes CDR1 ENHRY and CDR2 SYGVKD. This CDR3 spans 16 amino acids. Trimming stripped 2 bases from V and 0 bases from J, with 13 bases between.

The rearrangement links TRBV7-2 to TRBJ2-7; the match to TRBD2 covers 9 bases. Per germline, CDR1 SGHTA and CDR2 FQGNSA. Trimming cost V 2 bases and J 2 bases; bases outside gene matches: 4. CDR3 length: 15 residues. The CDR3, as DNA: TGTGCCAGCAGCTTATTAGCGGGAGAGACCTACGAGCAGTACTTC. It is translated as CASSLLAGETYEQYF.

A remark on this clone: Different DNA sequences within this sample yield the same CDR3. V is TRBV9 and J is TRBJ2-2, with a weak D call TRBD2 (7 bases). Germline V gene sequence: CDR1 SGDLS, CDR2 YYNGEE. The CDR3 is 16 residues long. With 0 bases removed from V and 1 base from J, the gap between germline ends came to 10 bases. The CDR3 nucleotides are TGTGCCAGCAGCGTAGCGGGGGGCTTGAACACCGGGGAGCTGTTTTTT. Its protein product is CASSVAGGLNTGELFF.

In DNA, the CDR3 is TGTGCCAGCACCTCCCCCCAGGGGTCCGGCGGGGAGCTGTTTTTT. Its protein product is CASTSPQGSGGELFF. The genes are TRBV6-5 and TRBJ2-2, with TRBD1 as a possible D gene (6 bases). The CDR3 totals 15 residues. Germline-derived CDR1 and CDR2 are MNHEY and SVGAGI. Deletions cut 7 bases from V and 7 bases from J, with 19 bases between.

The chain couples TRBV7-3 to TRBJ2-3; 15 bases line up with TRBD2. The germline gives CDR1 SGHTA, CDR2 FQGTGA. The CDR3 is made up of 16 amino acids. Losses at the gene ends were 6 bases for V and 7 bases for J; bases not matched to a gene: 8. The CDR3 here is CASSRGGTSGRNTQYF. The CDR3, as DNA: TGTGCCAGCAGTCGGGGGGGGACTAGCGGGAGGAATACGCAGTATTTT.

This chain connects TRBV5-6 to TRBJ1-6; TRBD1 is a possible D gene (5 bases). The CDR3 has 14 residues. From germline, CDR1 is SGHDT and CDR2 YYEEEE. V lost 4 bases, J lost 6 bases, and 11 bases lay in between. CDR3 loop: CASSIRDPNSPLHF. CDR3 DNA: TGTGCCAGCAGCATCAGGGATCCTAATTCACCCCTCCACTTT.

CDR3 in amino acids: CASSEGTRTSGSNEQFF. The CDR3 DNA is TGTGCCAGCAGTGAAGGGACTAGGACTAGCGGGAGTAATGAGCAGTTCTTC. The gene calls are TRBV2 and TRBJ2-1, with 13 bases fitting TRBD2. V gave up 1 base and J gave up 7 bases; unmatched junction bases: 7. From germline, CDR1 is SNHLY and CDR2 FYNNEI. This CDR3 is 17 amino acids long.

This clone was detected only once. The gene calls are TRBV6-5 and TRBJ2-5; no clear D gene. The ends were cut back, 2 bases at V and 5 bases at J, with 9 bases in the middle. This CDR3 spans 13 amino acids. The V gene's germline CDR1 is MNHEY and CDR2 SVGAGI. CDR3 in amino acids: CASSYSVGETQYF. The CDR3 bases are TGTGCCAGCAGTTACAGCGTCGGGGAGACCCAGTACTTC.

The chain employs TRBV4-3 and TRBJ2-3; the match to TRBD2 covers 7 bases. The V gene's germline CDR1 is LGHNA and CDR2 YSLEER. This CDR3 is built from 17 residues. The V segment lost 1 base and the J segment 6 bases; nucleotides outside the gene matches: 13. The chain's CDR3 is CASSQAWGGSGKDTQYF. The CDR3 nucleotides read TGCGCCAGCAGCCAAGCGTGGGGGGGGAGCGGTAAGGATACGCAGTATTTT.

The chain recombines TRBV19 with TRBJ2-7; the D gene is possibly TRBD1 (6 bases). The germline gives CDR1 LNHDA, CDR2 SQIVND (reference sequence). Trimming took off 5 bases at V and 7 bases at J, with 18 bases between the two ends. CDR3 length: 14 amino acids. CDR3 nucleotides: TGTGCCAGTAGTTCAGCGGACATCACAGGGGAGCAGTACTTC. This translates into CASSSADITGEQYF.

This rearrangement joins TRBV13 to TRBJ2-3; the match to TRBD1 covers 9 bases. V was clipped by 5 bases and J by 4 bases; unmatched bases: 13. CDR1 is PRHDT and CDR2 is FYEKMQ in the germline V gene (reference sequence). The length of the CDR3 is 17 residues. Here the CDR3 DNA reads TGTGCCAGCAGCCGAAGGTTAACAGGGGGCATATCAGATACGCAGTATTTT. As protein: CASSRRLTGGISDTQYF. Drawing the rest from reference TRBV13 and TRBJ2-3, the complete variable domain is AAGVIQSPRHLIKEKRETATLKCYPIPRHDTVYWYQQGPGQDPQFLISFYEKMQSDKGSIPDRFSAQQFSDYHSELNMSSLELGDSALYFCASSRRLTGGISDTQYFGPGTRLTVL.